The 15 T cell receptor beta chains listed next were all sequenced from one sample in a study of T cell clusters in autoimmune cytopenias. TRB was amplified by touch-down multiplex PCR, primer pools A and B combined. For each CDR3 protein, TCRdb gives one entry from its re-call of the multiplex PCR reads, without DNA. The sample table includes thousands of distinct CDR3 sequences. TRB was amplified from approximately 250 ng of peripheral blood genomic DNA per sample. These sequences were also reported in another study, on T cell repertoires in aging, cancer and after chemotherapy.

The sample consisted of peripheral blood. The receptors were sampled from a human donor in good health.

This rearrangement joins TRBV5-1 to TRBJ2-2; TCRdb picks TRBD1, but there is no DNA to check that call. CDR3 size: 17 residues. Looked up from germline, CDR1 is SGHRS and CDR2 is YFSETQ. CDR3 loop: CASSWGHQGARTGELFF.

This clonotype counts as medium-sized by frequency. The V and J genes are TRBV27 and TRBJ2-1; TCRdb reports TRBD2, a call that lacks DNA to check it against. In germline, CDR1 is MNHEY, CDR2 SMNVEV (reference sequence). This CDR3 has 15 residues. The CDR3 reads CASSPLAGRLNEQFF.

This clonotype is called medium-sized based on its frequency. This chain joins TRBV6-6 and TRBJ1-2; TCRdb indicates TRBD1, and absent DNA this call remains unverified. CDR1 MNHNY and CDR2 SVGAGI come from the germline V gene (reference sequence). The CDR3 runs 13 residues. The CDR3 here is CASTSTGGNGYTF.

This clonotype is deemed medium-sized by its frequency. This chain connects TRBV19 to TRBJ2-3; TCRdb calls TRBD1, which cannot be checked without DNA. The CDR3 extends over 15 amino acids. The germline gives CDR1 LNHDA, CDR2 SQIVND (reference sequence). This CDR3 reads CASVTRQGVTDTQYF.

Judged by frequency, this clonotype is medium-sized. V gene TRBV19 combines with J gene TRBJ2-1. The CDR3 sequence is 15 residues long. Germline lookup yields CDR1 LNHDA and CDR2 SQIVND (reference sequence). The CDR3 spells CASSTDGNSYNEQFF.

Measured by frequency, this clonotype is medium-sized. The CDR3 sequence: CATSIDRGAYEQYF. The chain couples TRBV15 to TRBJ2-7; TCRdb's D call of TRBD1 is untestable without DNA. This CDR3 spans 14 amino acids. The germline V gene has CDR1 LNHNV and CDR2 YYDKDF (reference sequence).

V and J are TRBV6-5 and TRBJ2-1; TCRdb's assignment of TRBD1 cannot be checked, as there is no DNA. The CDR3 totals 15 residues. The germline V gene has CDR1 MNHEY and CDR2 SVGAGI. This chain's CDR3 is CASSYSNGDRDEQFF.

The CDR3 sequence is CASSPQRGGQETQYF. The chain employs TRBV7-2 and TRBJ2-5; there is no DNA to check the TCRdb D call of TRBD1. In germline, CDR1 is SGHTA, CDR2 FQGNSA. The CDR3 runs to 15 residues.

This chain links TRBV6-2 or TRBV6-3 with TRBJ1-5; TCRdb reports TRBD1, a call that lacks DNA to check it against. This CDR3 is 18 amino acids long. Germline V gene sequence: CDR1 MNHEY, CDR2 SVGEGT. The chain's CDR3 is CASSYVIIGTGGHQPQHF.

The CDR3 spells CASSGPGTVAKNIQYF. The rearrangement joins TRBV6-2 or TRBV6-3 to TRBJ2-4; TCRdb picks TRBD1, but there is no DNA to check that call. The CDR3 spans 16 residues. Germline V CDR1 and CDR2: MNHEY, SVGEGT.

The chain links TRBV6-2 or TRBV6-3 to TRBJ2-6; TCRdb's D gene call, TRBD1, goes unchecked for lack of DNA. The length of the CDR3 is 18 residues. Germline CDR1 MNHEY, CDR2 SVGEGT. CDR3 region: CASSGGRQGASGANVLTF.

The CDR3 sequence: CASRAAGRRLYSNQPQHF. This chain joins TRBV6-1 and TRBJ1-5; TCRdb's assignment of TRBD1 cannot be checked, as there is no DNA. The CDR3 totals 18 residues. The V gene's germline CDR1 is MNHNS and CDR2 SASEGT.

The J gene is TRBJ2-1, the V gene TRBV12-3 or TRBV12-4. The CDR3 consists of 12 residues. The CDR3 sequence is CAIRTAYNEQFF.

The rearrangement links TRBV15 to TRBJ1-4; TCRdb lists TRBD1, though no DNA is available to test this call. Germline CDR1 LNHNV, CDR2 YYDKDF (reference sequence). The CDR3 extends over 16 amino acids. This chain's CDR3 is CATSRPDGSPGEKLFF.

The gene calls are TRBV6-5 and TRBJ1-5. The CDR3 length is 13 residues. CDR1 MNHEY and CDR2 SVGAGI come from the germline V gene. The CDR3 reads CASSPYLNQPQHF.